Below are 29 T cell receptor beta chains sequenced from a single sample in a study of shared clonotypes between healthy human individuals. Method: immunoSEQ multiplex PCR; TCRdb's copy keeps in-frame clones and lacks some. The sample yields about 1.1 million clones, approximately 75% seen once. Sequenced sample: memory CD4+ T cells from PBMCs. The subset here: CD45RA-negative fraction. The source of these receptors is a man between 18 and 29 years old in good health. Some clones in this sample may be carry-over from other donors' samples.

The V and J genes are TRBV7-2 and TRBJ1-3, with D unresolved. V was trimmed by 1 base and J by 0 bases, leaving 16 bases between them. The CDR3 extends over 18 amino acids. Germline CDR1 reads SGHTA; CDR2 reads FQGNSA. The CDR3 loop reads CASSLGVRWDSSGNTIYF. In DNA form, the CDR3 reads TGTGCCAGCAGCTTAGGGGTCAGGTGGGATAGCTCTGGAAACACCATATATTTT.

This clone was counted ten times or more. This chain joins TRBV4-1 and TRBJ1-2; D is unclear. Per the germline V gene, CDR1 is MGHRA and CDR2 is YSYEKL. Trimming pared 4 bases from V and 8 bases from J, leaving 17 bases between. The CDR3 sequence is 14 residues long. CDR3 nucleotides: TGCGCCAGCAGCCGGTCCCTTTACAACGACGGCTACACCTTC. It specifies CASSRSLYNDGYTF.

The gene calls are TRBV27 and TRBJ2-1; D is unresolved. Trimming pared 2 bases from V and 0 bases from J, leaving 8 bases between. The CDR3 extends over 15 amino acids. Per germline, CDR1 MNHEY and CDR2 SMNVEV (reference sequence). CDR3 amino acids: CASSLRWDSYNEQFF. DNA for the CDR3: TGTGCCAGCAGTTTACGTTGGGACTCCTACAATGAGCAGTTCTTC.

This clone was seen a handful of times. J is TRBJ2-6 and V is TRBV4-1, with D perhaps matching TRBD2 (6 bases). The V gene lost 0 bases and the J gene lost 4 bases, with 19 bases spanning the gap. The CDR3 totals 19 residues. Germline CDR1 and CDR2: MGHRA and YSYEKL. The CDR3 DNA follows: TGCGCCAGCAGCCAAGACCGATTGGGGGGTAGGTCCGGGGCCAACGTCCTGACTTTC. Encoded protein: CASSQDRLGGRSGANVLTF.

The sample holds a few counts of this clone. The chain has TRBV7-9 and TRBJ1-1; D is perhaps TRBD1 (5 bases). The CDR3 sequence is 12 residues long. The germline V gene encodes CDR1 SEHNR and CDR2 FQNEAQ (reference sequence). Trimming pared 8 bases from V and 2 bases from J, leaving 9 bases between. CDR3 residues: CASGGKNTEAFF. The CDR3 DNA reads TGTGCCAGCGGGGGAAAAAACACTGAAGCTTTCTTT.

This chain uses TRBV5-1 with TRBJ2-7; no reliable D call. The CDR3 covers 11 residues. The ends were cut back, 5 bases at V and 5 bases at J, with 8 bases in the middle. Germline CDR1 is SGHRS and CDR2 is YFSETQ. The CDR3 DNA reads TGCGCCAGCAGAACGAGGCACGAGCAGTACTTC. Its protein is CASRTRHEQYF. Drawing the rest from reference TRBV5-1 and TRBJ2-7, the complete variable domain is KAGVTQTPRYLIKTRGQQVTLSCSPISGHRSVSWYQQTPGQGLQFLFEYFSETQRNKGNFPGRFSGRQFSNSRSEMNVSTLELGDSALYLCASRTRHEQYFGPGTRLTVT.

The CDR3 nucleotides read TGTGCCAGCAGCTTAGAATTGCCGCCCCTCCACTTT. It yields the protein CASSLELPPLHF. This chain links TRBV7-9 with TRBJ1-6; no definite D call. The CDR3 totals 12 residues. Trimming removed 1 base from V and 13 bases from J, with 8 bases in between. CDR1 is SEHNR, CDR2 FQNEAQ, per germline (reference sequence).

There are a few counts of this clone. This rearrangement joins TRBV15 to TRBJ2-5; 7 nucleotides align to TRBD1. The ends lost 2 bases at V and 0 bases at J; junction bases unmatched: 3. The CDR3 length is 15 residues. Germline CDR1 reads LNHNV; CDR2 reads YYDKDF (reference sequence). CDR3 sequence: CATSRPGTDQETQYF. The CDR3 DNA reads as TGTGCCACCAGCAGACCCGGGACAGACCAAGAGACCCAGTACTTC.

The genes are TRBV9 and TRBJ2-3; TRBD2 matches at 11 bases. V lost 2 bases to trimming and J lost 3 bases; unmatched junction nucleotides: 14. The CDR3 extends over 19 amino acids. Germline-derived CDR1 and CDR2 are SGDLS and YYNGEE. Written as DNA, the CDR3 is TGTGCCAGCAGCGTCGGACTAGCGGGCCGAAGGGGGGGGACAGATACGCAGTATTTT. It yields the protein CASSVGLAGRRGGTDTQYF.

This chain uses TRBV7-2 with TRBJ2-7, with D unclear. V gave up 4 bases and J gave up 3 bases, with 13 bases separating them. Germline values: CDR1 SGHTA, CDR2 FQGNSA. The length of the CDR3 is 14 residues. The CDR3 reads CASSYSVPRYEQYF. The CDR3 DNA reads TGTGCCAGCAGCTATTCGGTGCCACGCTACGAGCAGTACTTC.

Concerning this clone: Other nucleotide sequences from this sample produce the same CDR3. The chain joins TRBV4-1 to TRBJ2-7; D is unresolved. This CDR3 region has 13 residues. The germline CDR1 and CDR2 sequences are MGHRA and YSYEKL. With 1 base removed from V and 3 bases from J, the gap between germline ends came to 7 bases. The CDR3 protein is CASSQGQDYEQYF. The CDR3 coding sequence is TGCGCCAGCAGCCAAGGTCAGGACTACGAGCAGTACTTC.

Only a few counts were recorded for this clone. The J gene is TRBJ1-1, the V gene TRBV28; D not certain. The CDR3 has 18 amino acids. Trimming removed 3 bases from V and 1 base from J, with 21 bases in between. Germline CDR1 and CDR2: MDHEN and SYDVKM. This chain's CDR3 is CASSLTAALLIGNTEAFF. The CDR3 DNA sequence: TGTGCCAGCAGTTTGACGGCCGCCTTGCTTATCGGGAACACTGAAGCTTTCTTT.

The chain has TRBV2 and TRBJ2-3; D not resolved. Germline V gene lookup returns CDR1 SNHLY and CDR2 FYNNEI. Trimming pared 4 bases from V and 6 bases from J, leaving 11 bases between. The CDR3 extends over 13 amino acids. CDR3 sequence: CASSGGVGDTQYF. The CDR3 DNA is TGTGCCAGCAGTGGTGGTGTTGGGGATACGCAGTATTTT.

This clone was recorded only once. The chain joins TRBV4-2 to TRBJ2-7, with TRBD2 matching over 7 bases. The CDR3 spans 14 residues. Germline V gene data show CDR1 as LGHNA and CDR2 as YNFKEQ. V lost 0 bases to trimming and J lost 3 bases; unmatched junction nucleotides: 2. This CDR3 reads CASSQEPSGYEQYF. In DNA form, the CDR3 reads TGTGCCAGCAGCCAAGAGCCTAGCGGCTACGAGCAGTACTTC.

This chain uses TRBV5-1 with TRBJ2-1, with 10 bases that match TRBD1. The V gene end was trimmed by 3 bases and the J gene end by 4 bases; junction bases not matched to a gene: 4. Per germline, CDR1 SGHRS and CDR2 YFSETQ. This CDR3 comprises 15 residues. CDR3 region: CASSWDRGRYNEQFF. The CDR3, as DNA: TGCGCCAGCAGCTGGGACAGGGGCCGATACAATGAGCAGTTCTTC.

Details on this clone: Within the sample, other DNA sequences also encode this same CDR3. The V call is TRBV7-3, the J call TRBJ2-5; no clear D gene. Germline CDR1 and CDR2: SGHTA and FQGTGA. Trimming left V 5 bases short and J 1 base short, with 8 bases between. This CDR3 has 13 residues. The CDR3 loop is CASSRSSQETQYF. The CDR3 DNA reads TGTGCCAGCAGCCGGAGCAGCCAAGAGACCCAGTACTTC.

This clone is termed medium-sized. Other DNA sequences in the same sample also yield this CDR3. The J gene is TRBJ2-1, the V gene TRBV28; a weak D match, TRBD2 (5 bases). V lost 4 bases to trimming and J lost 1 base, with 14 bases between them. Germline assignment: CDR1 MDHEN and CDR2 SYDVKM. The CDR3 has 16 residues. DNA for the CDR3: TGTGCCAGCAGTTACCCTCACGGAGGTTCCTACAATGAGCAGTTCTTC. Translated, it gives CASSYPHGGSYNEQFF.

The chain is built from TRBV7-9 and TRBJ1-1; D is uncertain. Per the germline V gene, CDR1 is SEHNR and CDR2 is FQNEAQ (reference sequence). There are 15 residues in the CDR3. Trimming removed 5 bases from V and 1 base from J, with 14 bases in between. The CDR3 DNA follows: TGTGCCAGCAGCCGCCGAGGGAGCCGGAACACTGAAGCTTTCTTT. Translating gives CASSRRGSRNTEAFF. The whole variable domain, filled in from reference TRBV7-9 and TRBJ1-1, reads DTGVSQNPRHKITKRGQNVTFRCDPISEHNRLYWYRQTLGQGPEFLTYFQNEAQLEKSRLLSDRFSAERPKGSFSTLEIQRTEQGDSAMYLCASSRRGSRNTEAFFGQGTRLTVV.

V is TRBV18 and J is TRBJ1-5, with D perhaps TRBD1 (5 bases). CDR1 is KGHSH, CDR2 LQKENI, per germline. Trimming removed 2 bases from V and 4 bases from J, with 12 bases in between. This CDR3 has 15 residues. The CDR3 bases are TGTGCCAGCTCACCATGGGCAGGGCAGAATCAGCCCCAGCATTTT. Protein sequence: CASSPWAGQNQPQHF.

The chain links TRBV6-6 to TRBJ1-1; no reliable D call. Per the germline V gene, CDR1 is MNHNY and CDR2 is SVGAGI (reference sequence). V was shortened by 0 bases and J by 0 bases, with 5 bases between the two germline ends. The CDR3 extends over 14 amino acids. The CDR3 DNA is TGTGCCAGCAGTTACTCCCAGCTGAACACTGAAGCTTTCTTT. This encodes CASSYSQLNTEAFF.

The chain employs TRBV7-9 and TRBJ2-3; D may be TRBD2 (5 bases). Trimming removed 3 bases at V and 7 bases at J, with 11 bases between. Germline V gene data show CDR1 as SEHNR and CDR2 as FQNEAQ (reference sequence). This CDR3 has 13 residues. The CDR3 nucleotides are TGTGCCAGCAGCTTGGCGGGCCCGAATACGCAGTATTTT. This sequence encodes CASSLAGPNTQYF.

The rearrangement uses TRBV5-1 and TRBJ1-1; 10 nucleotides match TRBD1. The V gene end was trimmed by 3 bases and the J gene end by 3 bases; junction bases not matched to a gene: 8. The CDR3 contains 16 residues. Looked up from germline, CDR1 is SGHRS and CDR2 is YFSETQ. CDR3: CASSSGTGTGDTEAFF. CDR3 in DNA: TGCGCCAGCAGCTCTGGAACCGGGACAGGGGACACTGAAGCTTTCTTT.

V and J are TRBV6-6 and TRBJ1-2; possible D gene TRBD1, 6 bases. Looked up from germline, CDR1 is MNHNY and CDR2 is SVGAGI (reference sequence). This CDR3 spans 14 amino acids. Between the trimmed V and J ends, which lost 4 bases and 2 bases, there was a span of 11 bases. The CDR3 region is CASSSLTGNYGYTF. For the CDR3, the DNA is TGTGCCAGCAGTTCCCTCACAGGGAACTATGGCTACACCTTC.

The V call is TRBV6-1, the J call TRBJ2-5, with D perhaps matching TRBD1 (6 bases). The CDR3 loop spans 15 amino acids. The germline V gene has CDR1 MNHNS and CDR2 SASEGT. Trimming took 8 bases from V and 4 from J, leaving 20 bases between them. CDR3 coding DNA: TGTGCCAGCTACTCTCGGCAGGGGAGAGGAGAGACCCAGTACTTC. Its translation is CASYSRQGRGETQYF.

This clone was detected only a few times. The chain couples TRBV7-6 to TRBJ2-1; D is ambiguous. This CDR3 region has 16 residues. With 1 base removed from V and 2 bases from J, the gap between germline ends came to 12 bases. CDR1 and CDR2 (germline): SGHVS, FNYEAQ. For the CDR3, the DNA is TGTGCCAGCAGCTTAGTGTTAGCTGAGACCTACAATGAGCAGTTCTTC. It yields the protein CASSLVLAETYNEQFF.

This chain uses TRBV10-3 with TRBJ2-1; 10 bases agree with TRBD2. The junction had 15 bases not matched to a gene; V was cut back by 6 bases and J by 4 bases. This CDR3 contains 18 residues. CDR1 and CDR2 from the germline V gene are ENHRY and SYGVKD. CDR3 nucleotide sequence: TGTGCCATCAGCAAGTCCGGACTAGCGGAGACCTCTTACAATGAGCAGTTCTTC. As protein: CAISKSGLAETSYNEQFF.

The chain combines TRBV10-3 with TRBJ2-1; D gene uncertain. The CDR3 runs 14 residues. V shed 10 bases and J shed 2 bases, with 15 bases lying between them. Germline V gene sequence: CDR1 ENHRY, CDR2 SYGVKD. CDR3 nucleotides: TGTGCCACGCTGGCAGGTCAAACCTACAATGAGCAGTTCTTC. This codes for CATLAGQTYNEQFF.

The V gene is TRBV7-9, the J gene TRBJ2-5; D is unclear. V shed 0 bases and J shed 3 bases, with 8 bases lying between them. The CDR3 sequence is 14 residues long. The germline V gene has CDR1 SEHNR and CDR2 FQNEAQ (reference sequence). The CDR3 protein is CASSLAGQEETQYF. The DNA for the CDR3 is TGTGCCAGCAGCTTAGCGGGCCAGGAAGAGACCCAGTACTTC.

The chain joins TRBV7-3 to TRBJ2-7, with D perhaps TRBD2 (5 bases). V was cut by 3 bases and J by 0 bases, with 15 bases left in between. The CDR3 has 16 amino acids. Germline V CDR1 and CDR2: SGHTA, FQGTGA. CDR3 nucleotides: TGTGCCAGCAGCTTCTCCGTCGGGATGAGCTCCTACGAGCAGTACTTC. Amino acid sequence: CASSFSVGMSSYEQYF.